These 21 T cell receptor beta chains were sequenced from one sample in a study of T-cell reconstitution after alpha-beta-depleted transplantation in children. Library preparation (for TCRbeta) was performed with unique molecular identifiers. One entry per CDR3 protein results from TCRdb running MiXCR on the PCR reads. The sample consists of 670,000 or so distinct CDR3 sequences, around 13% of them appearing once. This sample comprised PBMCs, obtained before TCRalphabeta/CD19-depleted stem cell transplant. The receptors here all came from a girl aged 2 to 9 with congenital amegakaryocytic thrombocytopenia, due to receive a stem cell transplant.

The V gene is TRBV5-1, the J gene TRBJ2-7; no reliable D call. Germline V gene data show CDR1 as SGHRS and CDR2 as YFSETQ. The CDR3 runs to 13 residues. V was clipped by 6 bases and J by 2 bases, with 12 bases between them. Here the CDR3 DNA reads TGCGCCAGCACTTCTAGTAGACCCTACGAGCAGTACTTC. Translation: CASTSSRPYEQYF.

At least ten counts were recorded for this clonotype. The chain employs TRBV7-9 and TRBJ2-6; TRBD2 is a possible D gene (5 bases). CDR3 size: 14 residues. Trimming pared 6 bases from V and 0 bases from J, leaving 6 bases between. Germline assignment: CDR1 SEHNR and CDR2 FQNEAQ (reference sequence). The CDR3 DNA reads TGTGCCAGCAGTACTAGCTCTGGGGCCAACGTCCTGACTTTC. Encoded protein: CASSTSSGANVLTF.

In this sample, this clonotype turned up a few times. The CDR3 loop reads CASSPGPYGYTF. The CDR3 DNA follows: TGCGCCAGCAGCCCAGGCCCCTATGGCTACACCTTC. J is TRBJ1-2 and V is TRBV5-1, with no clear D. Germline CDR1 SGHRS, CDR2 YFSETQ. V was clipped by 4 bases and J by 4 bases, with 8 bases between them. The CDR3 runs to 12 residues. Using reference TRBV5-1 and TRBJ1-2 for the parts outside the CDR3, the full variable domain is KAGVTQTPRYLIKTRGQQVTLSCSPISGHRSVSWYQQTPGQGLQFLFEYFSETQRNKGNFPGRFSGRQFSNSRSEMNVSTLELGDSALYLCASSPGPYGYTFGSGTRLTVV.

This chain links TRBV5-1 with TRBJ2-7; 14 nucleotides align to TRBD2. The trim removed 5 bases at V and 2 bases at J, leaving 6 bases unmatched. Germline V gene data show CDR1 as SGHRS and CDR2 as YFSETQ. The CDR3 loop spans 16 amino acids. The CDR3 DNA follows: TGCGCCAGCAGTTGGACTAGCGGGAGGCCTCCCTACGAGCAGTACTTC. Its protein is CASSWTSGRPPYEQYF.

In its sample, this clonotype was seen a few times. The genes are TRBV11-1 and TRBJ2-5; 14 nucleotides line up with TRBD2. The length of the CDR3 is 19 residues. The V segment lost 4 bases and the J segment 5 bases; nucleotides outside the gene matches: 15. Per the germline V gene, CDR1 is SGHAT and CDR2 is FQDESV (reference sequence). The CDR3: CASSSSWLTSGRAEETQYF. CDR3 bases: TGTGCCAGCAGCTCTAGTTGGCTGACTAGCGGGAGGGCCGAGGAGACCCAGTACTTC.

This clonotype has a count of ten or more. This chain joins TRBV7-9 and TRBJ1-1, with D possibly being TRBD1 (5 bases). The V end was cut by 1 base, the J end by 5 bases, with 20 bases between. Germline-derived CDR1 and CDR2 are SEHNR and FQNEAQ (reference sequence). The CDR3 length is 17 residues. The CDR3: CASSLGQPSKRETEAFF. The CDR3, as DNA: TGTGCCAGCAGCTTAGGACAGCCTTCCAAACGGGAGACTGAAGCTTTCTTT.

In this sample, this clonotype turned up many times. J is TRBJ2-5 and V is TRBV20-1; the D is unclear. The CDR3 totals 15 residues. Germline V lookup: CDR1 DFQATT, CDR2 SNEGSKA (reference sequence). V lost 5 bases and J lost 0, with 16 bases in between. In nucleotides, the CDR3 is TGCAGTGCTCGTGGATCCAATTTGTACCAAGAGACCCAGTACTTC. It codes for CSARGSNLYQETQYF.

This clonotype came up many times. This chain connects TRBV28 to TRBJ2-3, with D tentatively TRBD2 (7 bases). Germline CDR1 and CDR2: MDHEN and SYDVKM. The CDR3 loop spans 13 amino acids. The V gene lost 9 bases and the J gene lost 5 bases, with 15 bases spanning the gap. The CDR3 DNA follows: TGTGCCAGTTCCGCGGGGGCAGTAGATACGCAGTATTTT. Amino acid sequence: CASSAGAVDTQYF.

This clonotype came up many times. The gene calls are TRBV12-3 or TRBV12-4 and TRBJ2-1, with 9 bases fitting TRBD2. This CDR3 comprises 15 residues. J gave up 5 bases and V 6 bases, and 8 bases lay outside the gene matches. The CDR3 DNA is TGTGCCAGCAGCCCTTGGACTAGCGCTAACAATGAGCAGTTCTTC. This gives the protein CASSPWTSANNEQFF.

To note about this clonotype: This may come from a read error, since a much larger clone is one base off. The V gene is TRBV7-6, the J gene TRBJ2-7, with no clear D. The V and J ends lost 5 bases and 2 bases respectively, with 22 bases between them. The CDR3 contains 17 residues. Germline values: CDR1 SGHVS, CDR2 FNYEAQ. This CDR3 is CASSTYLTRVEPYEQYF. The CDR3 DNA sequence: TGTGCCAGCAGCACGTACTTGACACGGGTGGAACCCTACGAGCAGTACTTC. Complete variable domain (other parts from reference TRBV7-6 and TRBJ2-7): GAGVSQSPRYKVTKRGQDVALRCDPISGHVSLYWYRQALGQGPEFLTYFNYEAQQDKSGLPNDRFSAERPEGSISTLTIQRTEQRDSAMYRCASSTYLTRVEPYEQYFGPGTRLTVT.

This clonotype has a count of ten or more. The chain carries TRBV29-1 and TRBJ2-1, with D uncertain. The CDR3 is 8 residues long. Trimming shortened V by 4 bases and J by 9 bases, and 1 base separated the two germline ends. The germline gives CDR1 SQVTM, CDR2 ANQGSEA. CDR3 bases: TGCAGCGTTGGTGAGCAGTTCTTC. Protein sequence: CSVGEQFF.

This clonotype has a count of ten or more. The chain is built from TRBV29-1 and TRBJ1-1; 9 bases align to TRBD1. Trimming took 7 bases from V and 5 from J; bases not matched to a gene: 8. The germline gives CDR1 SQVTM, CDR2 ANQGSEA. The length of the CDR3 is 13 residues. Written as DNA, the CDR3 is TGCAGCGGTAAGACCGGGACAGGGACTGAAGCTTTCTTT. It translates to CSGKTGTGTEAFF.

This clonotype was picked up many times. The chain joins TRBV12-3 or TRBV12-4 to TRBJ2-1; D remains unclear. The germline V and J ends were trimmed by 11 bases and 6 bases, with 17 bases remaining between them. The CDR3 is made up of 13 amino acids. As DNA, the CDR3 is TGTGCCGTGGGGTTATCCCTCGGCAATGAGCAGTTCTTC. This translates into CAVGLSLGNEQFF.

This clonotype was detected only a few times. This chain joins TRBV25-1 and TRBJ2-1; TRBD2 matches 9 bases. The V segment lost 1 base and the J segment 7 bases; nucleotides outside the gene matches: 8. The CDR3 covers 16 residues. Germline V gives CDR1 MGHDK, CDR2 SYGVNS. The CDR3 coding sequence is TGTGCCAGCAGTGAATCGGCTAGCGGGATTAAAAATGAGCAGTTCTTC. Protein product: CASSESASGIKNEQFF.

V is TRBV7-8 and J is TRBJ2-2; TRBD1 matches 8 bases. V gave up 1 base and J gave up 15 bases; unmatched junction bases: 7. Germline values: CDR1 SGHVS, CDR2 FQNEAQ. There are 13 residues in the CDR3. CDR3 sequence: CASSLVGQEAVFF. In DNA, the CDR3 is TGTGCCAGCAGCTTAGTGGGACAGGAGGCTGTGTTTTTT. Full variable domain (missing parts from reference TRBV7-8 and TRBJ2-2): GAGVSQSPRYKVAKRGQDVALRCDPISGHVSLFWYQQALGQGPEFLTYFQNEAQLDKSGLPSDRFFAERPEGSVSTLKIQRTQQEDSAVYLCASSLVGQEAVFFGEGSRLTVL.

There are a few counts of this clonotype. This chain links TRBV4-1 with TRBJ1-5; D is uncertain. V lost 0 bases and J 0 bases, leaving 15 bases between the germline ends. Germline CDR1 is MGHRA and CDR2 is YSYEKL. The CDR3 loop spans 18 amino acids. CDR3 protein: CASSQEVTGYYSNQPQHF. The CDR3, as DNA: TGCGCCAGCAGCCAAGAAGTAACGGGATATTATAGCAATCAGCCCCAGCATTTT.

Note on this clonotype: This may stem from a read error, because a much larger clone lies one nucleotide away. J is TRBJ2-7 and V is TRBV20-1; 9 bases are shared with TRBD2. CDR3 size: 13 residues. CDR1 and CDR2 from the germline V gene are DFQATT and SNEGSKA (reference sequence). The chain's CDR3 is CSATTGTSYEQSF. In nucleotides, the CDR3 is TGCAGTGCTACGACCGGGACTAGCTACGAGCAGTCCTTC.

This clonotype was detected only once. The V gene is TRBV4-1, the J gene TRBJ2-1, with a tentative D call TRBD2 (6 bases). CDR3 length: 18 amino acids. Germline V gene lookup returns CDR1 MGHRA and CDR2 YSYEKL. Deletions cut 0 bases from V and 2 bases from J, with 17 bases between. The CDR3 DNA reads TGCGCCAGCAGCCAAGATTATTGGGCGGAGGGTACCTACAATGAGCAGTTCTTC. Its translation is CASSQDYWAEGTYNEQFF.

The CDR3 loop reads CSVPTSGKSNEQFF. CDR3 in DNA: TGCAGCGTTCCAACTAGCGGGAAATCCAATGAGCAGTTCTTC. V is TRBV29-1 and J is TRBJ2-1, with 10 bases lining up with TRBD2. CDR1 and CDR2 from the germline V gene are SQVTM and ANQGSEA. The CDR3 sequence is 14 residues long. J gave up 6 bases and V 5 bases, and 7 bases lay outside the gene matches.

This clonotype was detected only a few times. V usage is TRBV15 and J usage is TRBJ2-7, with D hard to call. CDR3 size: 14 residues. The ends were cut back, 1 base at V and 7 bases at J, with 14 bases in the middle. Germline CDR1 LNHNV, CDR2 YYDKDF (reference sequence). In DNA form, the CDR3 reads TGTGCCACCAGCAGAGTTGAGGAGCTACGTGAGCAGTACTTC. Its protein is CATSRVEELREQYF.

The genes are TRBV28 and TRBJ2-1, with 9 nucleotides matching TRBD2. The CDR3 is 17 residues long. From germline, CDR1 is MDHEN and CDR2 SYDVKM. V lost 5 bases, J lost 9 bases, and 17 bases stayed unmatched. Here the CDR3 reads CASSQAGLALFLGEQFF. Here the CDR3 DNA reads TGTGCCAGCAGTCAAGCGGGACTAGCCCTTTTTTTAGGTGAGCAGTTCTTC.